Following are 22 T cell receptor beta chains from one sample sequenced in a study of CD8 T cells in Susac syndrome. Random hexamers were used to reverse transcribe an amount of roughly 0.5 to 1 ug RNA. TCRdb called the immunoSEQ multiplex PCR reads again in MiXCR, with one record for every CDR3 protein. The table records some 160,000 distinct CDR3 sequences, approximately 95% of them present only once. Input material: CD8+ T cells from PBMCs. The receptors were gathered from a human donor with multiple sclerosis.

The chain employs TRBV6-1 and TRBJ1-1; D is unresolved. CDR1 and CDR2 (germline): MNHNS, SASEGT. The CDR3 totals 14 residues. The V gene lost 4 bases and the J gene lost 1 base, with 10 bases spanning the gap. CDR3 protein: CASSGYGGNTEAFF. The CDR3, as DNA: TGTGCCAGCAGTGGGTATGGCGGGAACACTGAAGCTTTCTTT.

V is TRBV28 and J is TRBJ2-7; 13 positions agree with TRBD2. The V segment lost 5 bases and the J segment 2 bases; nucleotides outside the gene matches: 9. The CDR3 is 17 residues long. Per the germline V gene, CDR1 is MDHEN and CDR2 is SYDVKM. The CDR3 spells CASSLGLAGVDTYEQYF. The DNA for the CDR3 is TGTGCCAGCAGTCTTGGACTAGCGGGAGTTGACACCTACGAGCAGTACTTC.

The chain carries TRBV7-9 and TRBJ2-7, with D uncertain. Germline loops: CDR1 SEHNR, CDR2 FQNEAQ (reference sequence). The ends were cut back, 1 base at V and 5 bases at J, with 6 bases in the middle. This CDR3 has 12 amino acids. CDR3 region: CASSLVIHEQYF. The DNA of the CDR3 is TGTGCCAGCAGCTTAGTCATCCACGAGCAGTACTTC.

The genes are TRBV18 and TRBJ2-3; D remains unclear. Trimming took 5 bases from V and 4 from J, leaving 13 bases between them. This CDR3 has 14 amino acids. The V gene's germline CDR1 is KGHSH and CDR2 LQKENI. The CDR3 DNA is TGTGCCAGCTCAGCAGTTCCCCCCCCAGATACGCAGTATTTT. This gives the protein CASSAVPPPDTQYF. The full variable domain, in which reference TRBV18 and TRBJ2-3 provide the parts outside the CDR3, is NAGVMQNPRHLVRRRGQEARLRCSPMKGHSHVYWYRQLPEEGLKFMVYLQKENIIDESGMPKERFSAEFPKEGPSILRIQQVVRGDSAAYFCASSAVPPPDTQYFGPGTRLTVL.

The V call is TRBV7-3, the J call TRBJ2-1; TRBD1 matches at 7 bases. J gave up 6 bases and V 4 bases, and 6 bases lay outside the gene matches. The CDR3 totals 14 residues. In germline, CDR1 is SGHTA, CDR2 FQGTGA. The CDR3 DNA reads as TGTGCCAGCAGCTCAACAGGGGCCTTCAATGAGCAGTTCTTC. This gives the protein CASSSTGAFNEQFF.

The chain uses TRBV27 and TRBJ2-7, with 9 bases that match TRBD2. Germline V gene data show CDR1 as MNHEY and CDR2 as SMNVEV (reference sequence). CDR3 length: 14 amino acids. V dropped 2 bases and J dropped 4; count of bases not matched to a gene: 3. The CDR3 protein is CASSLRTSVYEQYF. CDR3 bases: TGTGCCAGCAGTTTAAGGACTAGCGTTTACGAGCAGTACTTC.

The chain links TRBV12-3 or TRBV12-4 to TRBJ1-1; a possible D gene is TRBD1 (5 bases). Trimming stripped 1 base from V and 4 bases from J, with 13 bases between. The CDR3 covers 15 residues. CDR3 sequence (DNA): TGTGCCAGCAGTTTAGATGGCTGGGGCACCACTGAAGCTTTCTTT. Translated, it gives CASSLDGWGTTEAFF.

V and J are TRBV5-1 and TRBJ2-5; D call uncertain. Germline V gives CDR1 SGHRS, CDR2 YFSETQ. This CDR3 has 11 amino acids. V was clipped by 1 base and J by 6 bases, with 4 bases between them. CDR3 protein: CASSLTQTQYF. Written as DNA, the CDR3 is TGCGCCAGCAGCTTGACTCAGACCCAGTACTTC.

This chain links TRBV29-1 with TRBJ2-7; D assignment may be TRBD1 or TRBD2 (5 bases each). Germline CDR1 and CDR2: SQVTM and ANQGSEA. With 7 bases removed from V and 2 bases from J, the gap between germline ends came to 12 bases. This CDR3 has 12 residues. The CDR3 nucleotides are TGCAGCGGTGGGGACGGGGCCTACGAGCAGTACTTC. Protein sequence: CSGGDGAYEQYF.

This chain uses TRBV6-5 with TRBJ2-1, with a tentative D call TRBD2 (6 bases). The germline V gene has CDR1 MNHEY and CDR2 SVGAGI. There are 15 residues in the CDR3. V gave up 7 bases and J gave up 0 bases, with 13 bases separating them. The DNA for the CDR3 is TGTGCCAGCACCACGTCCGGGAGCTCCTACAATGAGCAGTTCTTC. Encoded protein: CASTTSGSSYNEQFF.

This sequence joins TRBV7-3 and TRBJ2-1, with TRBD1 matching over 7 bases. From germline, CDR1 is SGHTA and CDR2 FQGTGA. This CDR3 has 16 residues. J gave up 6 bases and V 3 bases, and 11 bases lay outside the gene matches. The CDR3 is CASSLSDRPPVNEQFF. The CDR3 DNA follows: TGTGCCAGCAGCTTGTCGGACAGGCCCCCCGTCAATGAGCAGTTCTTC.

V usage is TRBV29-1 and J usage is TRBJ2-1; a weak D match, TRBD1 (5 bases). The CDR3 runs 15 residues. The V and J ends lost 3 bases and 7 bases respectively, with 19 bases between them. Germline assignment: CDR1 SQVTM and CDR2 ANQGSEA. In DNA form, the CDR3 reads TGCAGCGTTGATCCCCAGGGAAGGTTTGGGAATGAGCAGTTCTTC. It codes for CSVDPQGRFGNEQFF.

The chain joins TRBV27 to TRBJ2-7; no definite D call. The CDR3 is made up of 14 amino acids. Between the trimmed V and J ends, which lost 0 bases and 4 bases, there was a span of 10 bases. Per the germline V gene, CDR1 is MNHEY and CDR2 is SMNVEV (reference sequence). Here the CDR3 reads CASSLSSRWYEQYF. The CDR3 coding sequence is TGTGCCAGCAGTTTATCGTCGAGGTGGTACGAGCAGTACTTC.

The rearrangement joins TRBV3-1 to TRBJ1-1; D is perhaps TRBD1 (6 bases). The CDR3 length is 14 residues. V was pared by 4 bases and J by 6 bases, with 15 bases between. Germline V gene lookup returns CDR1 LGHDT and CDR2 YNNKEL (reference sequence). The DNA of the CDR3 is TGTGCCAGCAGCCCCACCGCGCAGGGGTCTGAAGCTTTCTTT. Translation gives CASSPTAQGSEAFF.

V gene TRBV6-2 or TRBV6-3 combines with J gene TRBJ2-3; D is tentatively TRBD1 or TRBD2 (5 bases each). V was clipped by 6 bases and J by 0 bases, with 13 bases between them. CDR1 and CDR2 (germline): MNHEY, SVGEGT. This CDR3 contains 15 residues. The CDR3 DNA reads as TGTGCCAGCAGGCTCCGGGACGATAGCACAGATACGCAGTATTTT. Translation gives CASRLRDDSTDTQYF.

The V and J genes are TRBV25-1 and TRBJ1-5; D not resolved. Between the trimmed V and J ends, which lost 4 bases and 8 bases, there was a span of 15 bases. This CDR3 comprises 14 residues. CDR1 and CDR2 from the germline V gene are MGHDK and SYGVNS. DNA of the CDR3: TGTGCCAGCAGTGGGCATTTGTTCGGGGAGCCCCAGCATTTT. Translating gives CASSGHLFGEPQHF.

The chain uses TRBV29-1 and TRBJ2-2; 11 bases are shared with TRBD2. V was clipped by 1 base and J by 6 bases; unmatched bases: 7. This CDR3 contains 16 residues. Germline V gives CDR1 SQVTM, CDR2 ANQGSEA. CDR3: CSVEGTSGSGAGELFF. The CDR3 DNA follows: TGCAGCGTTGAAGGCACTAGCGGGAGTGGTGCCGGGGAGCTGTTTTTT.

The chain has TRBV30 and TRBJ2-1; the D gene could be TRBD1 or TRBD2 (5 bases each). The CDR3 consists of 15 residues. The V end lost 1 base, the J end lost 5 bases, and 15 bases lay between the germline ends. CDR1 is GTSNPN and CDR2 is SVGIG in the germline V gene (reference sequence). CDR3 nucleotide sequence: TGTGCCTGGAGTGGCAGAGGGGCCCCGGACAATGAGCAGTTCTTC. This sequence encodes CAWSGRGAPDNEQFF. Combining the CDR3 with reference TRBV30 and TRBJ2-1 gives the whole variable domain SQTIHQWPATLVQPVGSPLSLECTVEGTSNPNLYWYRQAAGRGLQLLFYSVGIGQISSEVPQNLSASRPQDRQFILSSKKLLLSDSGFYLCAWSGRGAPDNEQFFGPGTRLTVL.

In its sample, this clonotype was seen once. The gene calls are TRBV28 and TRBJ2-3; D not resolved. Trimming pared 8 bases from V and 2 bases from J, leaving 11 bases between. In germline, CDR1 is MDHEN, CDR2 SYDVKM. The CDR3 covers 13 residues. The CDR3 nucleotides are TGTGCCAGCGGTAAACCCTCCACAGATACGCAGTATTTT. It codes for CASGKPSTDTQYF.

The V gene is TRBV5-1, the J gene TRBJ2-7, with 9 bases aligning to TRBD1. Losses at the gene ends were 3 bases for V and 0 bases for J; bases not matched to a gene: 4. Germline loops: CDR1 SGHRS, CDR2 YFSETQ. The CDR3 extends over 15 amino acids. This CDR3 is CASSSDRGLSYEQYF. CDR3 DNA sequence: TGCGCCAGCAGCTCGGACAGGGGACTCTCCTACGAGCAGTACTTC. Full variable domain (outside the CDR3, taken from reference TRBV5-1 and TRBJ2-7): KAGVTQTPRYLIKTRGQQVTLSCSPISGHRSVSWYQQTPGQGLQFLFEYFSETQRNKGNFPGRFSGRQFSNSRSEMNVSTLELGDSALYLCASSSDRGLSYEQYFGPGTRLTVT.

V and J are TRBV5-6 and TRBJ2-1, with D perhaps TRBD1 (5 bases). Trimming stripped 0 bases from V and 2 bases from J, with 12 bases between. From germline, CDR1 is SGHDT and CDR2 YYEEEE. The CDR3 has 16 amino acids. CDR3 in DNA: TGTGCCAGCAGCTTGGTGCCAGGGCTGACCTACAATGAGCAGTTCTTC. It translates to CASSLVPGLTYNEQFF. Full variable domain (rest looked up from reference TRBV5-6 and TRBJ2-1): DAGVTQSPTHLIKTRGQQVTLRCSPKSGHDTVSWYQQALGQGPQFIFQYYEEEERQRGNFPDRFSGHQFPNYSSELNVNALLLGDSALYLCASSLVPGLTYNEQFFGPGTRLTVL.

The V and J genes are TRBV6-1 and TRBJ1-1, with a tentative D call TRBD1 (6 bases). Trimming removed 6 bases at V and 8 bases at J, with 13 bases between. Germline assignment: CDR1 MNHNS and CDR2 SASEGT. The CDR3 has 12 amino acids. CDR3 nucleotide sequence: TGTGCCAGCAGAGACAGGTATCAGGAAGCTTTCTTT. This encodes CASRDRYQEAFF.